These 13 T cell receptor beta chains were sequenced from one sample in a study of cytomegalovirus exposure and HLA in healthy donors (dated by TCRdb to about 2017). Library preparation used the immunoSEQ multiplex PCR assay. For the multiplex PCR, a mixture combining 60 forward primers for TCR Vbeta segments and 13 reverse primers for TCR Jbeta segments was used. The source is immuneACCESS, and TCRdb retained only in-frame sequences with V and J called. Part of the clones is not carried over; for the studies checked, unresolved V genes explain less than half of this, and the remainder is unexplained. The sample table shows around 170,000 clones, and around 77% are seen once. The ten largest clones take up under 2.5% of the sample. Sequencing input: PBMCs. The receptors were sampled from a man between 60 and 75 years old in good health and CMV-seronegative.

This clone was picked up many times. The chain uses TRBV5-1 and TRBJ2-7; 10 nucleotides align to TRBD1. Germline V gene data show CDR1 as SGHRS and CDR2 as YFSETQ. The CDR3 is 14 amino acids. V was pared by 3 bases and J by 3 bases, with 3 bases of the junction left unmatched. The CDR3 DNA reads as TGCGCCAGCAGCTCCGGGACAGGGGACTACGAGCAGTACTTC. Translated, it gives CASSSGTGDYEQYF.

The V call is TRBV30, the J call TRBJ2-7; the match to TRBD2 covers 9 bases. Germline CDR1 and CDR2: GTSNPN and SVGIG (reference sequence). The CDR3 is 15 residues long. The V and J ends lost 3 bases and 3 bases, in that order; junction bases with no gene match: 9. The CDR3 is CAWRGYSGSGYEQYF. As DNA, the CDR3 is TGTGCCTGGAGAGGTTATAGCGGGAGTGGCTACGAGCAGTACTTC.

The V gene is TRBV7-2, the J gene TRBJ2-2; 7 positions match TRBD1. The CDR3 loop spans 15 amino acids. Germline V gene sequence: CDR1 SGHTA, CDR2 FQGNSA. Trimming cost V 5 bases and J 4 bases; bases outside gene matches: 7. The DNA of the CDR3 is TGTGCCAGCAGCCCGGACAGGAGATCCACCGGGGAGCTGTTTTTT. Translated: CASSPDRRSTGELFF.

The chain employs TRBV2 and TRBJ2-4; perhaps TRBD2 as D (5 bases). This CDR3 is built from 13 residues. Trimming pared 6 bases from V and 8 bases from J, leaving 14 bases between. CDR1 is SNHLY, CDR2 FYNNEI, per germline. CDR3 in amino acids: CASRRDRGDIQYF. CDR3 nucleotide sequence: TGTGCCAGCAGAAGGGATCGGGGAGACATTCAGTACTTC.

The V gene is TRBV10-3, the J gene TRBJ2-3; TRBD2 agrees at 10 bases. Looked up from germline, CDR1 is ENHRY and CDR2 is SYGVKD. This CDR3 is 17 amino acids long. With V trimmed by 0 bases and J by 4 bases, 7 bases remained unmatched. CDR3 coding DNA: TGTGCCATCAGTGAGTCGGCTAGCGGGAGTAGGGCAGATACGCAGTATTTT. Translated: CAISESASGSRADTQYF.

CDR3 residues: CASSQDYGGSYEQYF. The CDR3 DNA follows: TGCGCCAGCAGCCAAGACTATGGCGGTTCCTACGAGCAGTACTTC. This sequence joins TRBV4-3 and TRBJ2-7; D not certain. With 0 bases removed from V and 1 base from J, the gap between germline ends came to 10 bases. Germline V gene data show CDR1 as LGHNA and CDR2 as YSLEER. This CDR3 contains 15 residues.

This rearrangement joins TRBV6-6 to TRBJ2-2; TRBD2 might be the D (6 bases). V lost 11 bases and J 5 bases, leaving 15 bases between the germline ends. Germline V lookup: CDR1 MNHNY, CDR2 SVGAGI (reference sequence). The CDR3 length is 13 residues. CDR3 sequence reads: CAGGRRETGELFF. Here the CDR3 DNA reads TGTGCCGGGGGGAGACGGGAGACCGGGGAGCTGTTTTTT.

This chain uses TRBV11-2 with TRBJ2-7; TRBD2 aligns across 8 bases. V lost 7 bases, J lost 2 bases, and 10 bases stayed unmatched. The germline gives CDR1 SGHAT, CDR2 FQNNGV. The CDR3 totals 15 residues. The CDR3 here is CASTFSGVGPYEQYF. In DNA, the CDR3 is TGTGCCAGCACCTTTAGCGGGGTGGGTCCCTACGAGCAGTACTTC.

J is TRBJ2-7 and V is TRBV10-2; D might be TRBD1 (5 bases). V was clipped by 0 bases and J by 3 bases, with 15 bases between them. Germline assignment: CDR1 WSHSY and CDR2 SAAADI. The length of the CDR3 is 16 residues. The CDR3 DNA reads TGCGCCAGCAGTGAGTCGACGGCAGGTAGGGGCTACGAGCAGTACTTC. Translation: CASSESTAGRGYEQYF.

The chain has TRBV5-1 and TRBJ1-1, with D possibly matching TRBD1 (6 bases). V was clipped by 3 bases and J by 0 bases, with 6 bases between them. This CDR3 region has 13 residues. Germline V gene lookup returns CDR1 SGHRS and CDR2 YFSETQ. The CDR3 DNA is TGCGCCAGCAGCTGGGACATGAACACTGAAGCTTTCTTT. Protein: CASSWDMNTEAFF.

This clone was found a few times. DNA for the CDR3: TGCGCCAGCAGCCAAGAGACAGGGTCGAGGAGGGAGCAGTACTTC. Protein: CASSQETGSRREQYF. The chain links TRBV4-1 to TRBJ2-7; 7 bases fit TRBD1. Looked up from germline, CDR1 is MGHRA and CDR2 is YSYEKL. V shed 0 bases and J 7 bases; nucleotides not matched to a gene: 9. The CDR3 consists of 15 residues.

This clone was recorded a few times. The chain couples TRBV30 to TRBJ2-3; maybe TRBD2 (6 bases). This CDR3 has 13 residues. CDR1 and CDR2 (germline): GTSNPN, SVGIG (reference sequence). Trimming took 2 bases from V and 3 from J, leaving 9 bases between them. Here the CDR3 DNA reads TGTGCCTGGAGTTGGGGGGTTACAGATACGCAGTATTTT. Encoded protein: CAWSWGVTDTQYF.

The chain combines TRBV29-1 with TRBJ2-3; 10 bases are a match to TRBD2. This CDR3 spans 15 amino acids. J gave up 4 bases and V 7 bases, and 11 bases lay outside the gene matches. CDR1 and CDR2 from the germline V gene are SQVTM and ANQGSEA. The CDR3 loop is CSAEGPSGSSDTQYF. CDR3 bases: TGCAGCGCGGAGGGGCCTAGCGGGAGCTCAGATACGCAGTATTTT.